Listed below are T cell receptor beta chains from one sample, sequenced in a study of blood T cell repertoires in COVID-19. This table comes from immunoSEQ multiplex PCR, and its TCRdb copy is limited to in-frame clones, with some not included. Altogether more than 200,000 clones are present, 80% to 90% being singletons, with the ten largest covering under 2.5%. What was sequenced was peripheral blood. These receptors all come from a man in his thirties or forties with active or convalescent COVID-19. Each CDR3 is given with its conserved first and last residue. Each record gives: V gene, clone size, J gene, D gene, CDR3 DNA, CDR3 protein. A D gene is named only where the DNA matches it firmly. The size field is filled for only some rows; it gives once, few, many or a size class.

TRBV3-1/TRBV3-2,-,TRBJ2-2,TRBD2,TGTGCCAGCAGCCAGACTAGCGGGGGGGTCGGGGAGCTGTTTTTT,CASSQTSGGVGELFF
TRBV9,-,TRBJ1-1,-,TGTGCCAGCAGCGTAGGAGACACTGAAGCTTTCTTT,CASSVGDTEAFF
TRBV13,-,TRBJ2-1,-,TGTGCCAGCAGAAGAAGACTATACAATGAGCAGTTCTTC,CASRRRLYNEQFF
TRBV5-4,-,TRBJ2-7,-,TGTGCCAGCAGCTTGCGGGGGGCCCCCTACGAGCAGTACTTC,CASSLRGAPYEQYF
TRBV9,-,TRBJ2-7,TRBD1,TGTGCCAGCAGCGTAGGTGGGGGGGCACAGGGGGCCCACGAGCAGTACTTC,CASSVGGGAQGAHEQYF
TRBV12-3/TRBV12-4,-,TRBJ1-1,-,TGTGCCAGTGCAAAGGTTACGGGGGAGGCTTTCTTT,CASAKVTGEAFF
TRBV12-5,-,TRBJ2-3,TRBD2,TGTGCTAGTGGTCGGTGGCGGGGGGGAACCACAGATACGCAGTATTTT,CASGRWRGGTTDTQYF
TRBV29-1,-,TRBJ2-1,-,TGCAGCGTTGAAGATGGGCAGGGTGGGGATGAGCAGTTCTTC,CSVEDGQGGDEQFF
TRBV6-5,-,TRBJ1-5,-,TGTGCCAGCAGTTACGGGGCGGATCAGCCCCAGCATTTT,CASSYGADQPQHF
TRBV9,-,TRBJ2-3,-,TGTGCCAGCAGCGTTGGTAGCCCTGATACGCAGTATTTT,CASSVGSPDTQYF
TRBV19,few,TRBJ2-1,TRBD1,TGTGCCAGTAGTATATCAACAGGGGGTAACTACAATGAGCAGTTCTTC,CASSISTGGNYNEQFF
TRBV4-3,once,TRBJ1-2,-,TGCGCCAGCAGCCAAGGACCAGGGACAACCGGCGGCTATGGCTACACCTTC,CASSQGPGTTGGYGYTF
TRBV12-3/TRBV12-4,-,TRBJ2-7,-,TGTGCCAGCGGAAGTGAGGGAGGCTACGAGCAGTACTTC,CASGSEGGYEQYF
TRBV6-2/TRBV6-3,-,TRBJ2-5,-,TGTGCCAGCAGTTACCTACTCGGAGACTACCAAGAGACCCAGTACTTC,CASSYLLGDYQETQYF
TRBV7-6,-,TRBJ2-6,-,TGTGCCAGCAGCGAAACAGGGCACGGGGCCAACGTCCTGACTTTC,CASSETGHGANVLTF